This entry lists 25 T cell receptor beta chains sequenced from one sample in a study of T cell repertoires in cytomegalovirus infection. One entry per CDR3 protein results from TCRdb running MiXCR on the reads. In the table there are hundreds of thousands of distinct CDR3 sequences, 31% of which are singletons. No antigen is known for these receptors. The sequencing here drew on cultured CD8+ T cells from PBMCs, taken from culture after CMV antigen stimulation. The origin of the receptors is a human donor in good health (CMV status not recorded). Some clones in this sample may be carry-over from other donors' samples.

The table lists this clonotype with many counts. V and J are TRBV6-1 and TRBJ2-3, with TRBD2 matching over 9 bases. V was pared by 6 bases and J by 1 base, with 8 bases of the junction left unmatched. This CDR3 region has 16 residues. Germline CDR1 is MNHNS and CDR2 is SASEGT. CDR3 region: CASSQGLATGTDTQYF. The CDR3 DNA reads TGTGCCAGCAGCCAGGGACTAGCCACTGGCACAGATACGCAGTATTTT.

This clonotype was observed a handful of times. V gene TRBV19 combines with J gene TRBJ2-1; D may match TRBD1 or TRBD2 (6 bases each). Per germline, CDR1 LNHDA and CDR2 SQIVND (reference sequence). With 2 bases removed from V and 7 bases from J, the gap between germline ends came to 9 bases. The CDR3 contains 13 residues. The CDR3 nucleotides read TGTGCCAGTAGTATATGGGGGGCGAATGAGCAGTTCTTC. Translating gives CASSIWGANEQFF.

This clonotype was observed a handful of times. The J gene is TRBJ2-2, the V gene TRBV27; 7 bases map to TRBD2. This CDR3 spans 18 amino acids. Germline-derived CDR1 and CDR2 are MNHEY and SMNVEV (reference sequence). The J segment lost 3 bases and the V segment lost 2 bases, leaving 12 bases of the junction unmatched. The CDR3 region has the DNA TGTGCCAGCAGTTTAAGGGGACCTCCGGGACTATACACCGGGGAGCTGTTTTTT. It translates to CASSLRGPPGLYTGELFF.

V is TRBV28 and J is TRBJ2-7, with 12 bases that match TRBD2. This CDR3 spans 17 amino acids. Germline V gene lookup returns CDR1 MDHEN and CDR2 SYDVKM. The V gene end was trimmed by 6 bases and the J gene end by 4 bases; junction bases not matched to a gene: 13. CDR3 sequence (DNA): TGTGCCAGCAGCCTTACTAGCGGGGGGCCGTTCATTTACGAGCAGTACGTC. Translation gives CASSLTSGGPFIYEQYV.

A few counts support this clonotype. The CDR3 DNA follows: TGTGCTACAGAAGAGTTTCCTGCCACGCTATACAATGAGCAGTTCTTC. Its protein is CATEEFPATLYNEQFF. This chain uses TRBV6-1 with TRBJ2-1; no definite D call. Per the germline V gene, CDR1 is MNHNS and CDR2 is SASEGT. The CDR3 has 16 residues.

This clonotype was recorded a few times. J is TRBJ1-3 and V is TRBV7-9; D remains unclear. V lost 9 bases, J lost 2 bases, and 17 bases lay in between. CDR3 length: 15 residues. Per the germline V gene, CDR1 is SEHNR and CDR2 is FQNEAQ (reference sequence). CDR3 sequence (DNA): TGTGCCAGTCCGCGGACCGCTGACCCTGGAAACACCATATATTTT. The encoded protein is CASPRTADPGNTIYF.

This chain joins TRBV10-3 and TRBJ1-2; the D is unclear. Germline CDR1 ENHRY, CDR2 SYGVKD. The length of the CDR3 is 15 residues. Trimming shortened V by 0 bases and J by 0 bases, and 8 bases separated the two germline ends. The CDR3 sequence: CAISESAGTNYGYTF. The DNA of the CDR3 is TGTGCCATCAGTGAGTCGGCGGGGACTAACTATGGCTACACCTTC.

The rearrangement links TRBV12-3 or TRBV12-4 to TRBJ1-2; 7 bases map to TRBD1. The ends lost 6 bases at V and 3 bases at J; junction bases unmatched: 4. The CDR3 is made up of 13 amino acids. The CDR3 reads CASSWTGDYGYTF. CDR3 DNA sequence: TGTGCCAGCAGCTGGACAGGCGACTATGGCTACACCTTC.

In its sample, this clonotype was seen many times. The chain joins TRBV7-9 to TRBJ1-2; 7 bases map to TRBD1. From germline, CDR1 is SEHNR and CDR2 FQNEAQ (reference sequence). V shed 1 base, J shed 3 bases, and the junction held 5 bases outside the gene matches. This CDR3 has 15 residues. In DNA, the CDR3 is TGTGCCAGCAGCTTAGGACCCGACAGGGACTATGGCTACACCTTC. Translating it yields CASSLGPDRDYGYTF.

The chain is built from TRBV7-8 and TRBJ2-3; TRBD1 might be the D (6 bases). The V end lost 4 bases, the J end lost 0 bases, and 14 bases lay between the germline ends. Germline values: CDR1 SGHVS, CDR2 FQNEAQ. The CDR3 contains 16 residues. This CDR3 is CASSSPGGVSTDTQYF. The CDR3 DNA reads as TGTGCCAGCAGCTCCCCTGGGGGCGTGAGCACAGATACGCAGTATTTT.

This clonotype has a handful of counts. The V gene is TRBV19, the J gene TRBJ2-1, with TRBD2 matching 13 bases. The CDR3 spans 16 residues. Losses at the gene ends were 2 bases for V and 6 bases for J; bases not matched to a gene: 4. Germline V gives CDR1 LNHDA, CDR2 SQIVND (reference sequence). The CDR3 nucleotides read TGTGCCAGTAGTATACCTACTAGCGGGGGGGCCAATGAGCAGTTCTTC. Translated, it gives CASSIPTSGGANEQFF.

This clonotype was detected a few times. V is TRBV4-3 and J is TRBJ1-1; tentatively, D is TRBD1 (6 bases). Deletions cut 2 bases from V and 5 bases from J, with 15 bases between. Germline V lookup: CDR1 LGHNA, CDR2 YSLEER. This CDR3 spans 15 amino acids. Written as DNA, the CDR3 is TGCGCCAGCAGCCAACCTTCTCAGGGGAGGACTGAAGCTTTCTTT. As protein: CASSQPSQGRTEAFF.

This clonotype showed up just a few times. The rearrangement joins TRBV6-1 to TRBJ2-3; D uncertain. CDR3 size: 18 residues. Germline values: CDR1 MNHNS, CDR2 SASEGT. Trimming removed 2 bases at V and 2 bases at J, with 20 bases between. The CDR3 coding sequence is TGTGCCAGCAGTGAACCCCGGCCTTCAGGCCGAATCACAGATACGCAGTATTTT. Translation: CASSEPRPSGRITDTQYF.

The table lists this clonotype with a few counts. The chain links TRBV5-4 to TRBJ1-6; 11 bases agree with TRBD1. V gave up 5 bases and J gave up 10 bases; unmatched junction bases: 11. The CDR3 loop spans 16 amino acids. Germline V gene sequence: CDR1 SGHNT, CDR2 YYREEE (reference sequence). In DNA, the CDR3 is TGTGCCAGCAGGGATTCCGGGACAGGGGGTTACTCACCCCTCCACTTT. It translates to CASRDSGTGGYSPLHF.

CDR3 amino acids: CASSPIGGGGNEQFF. CDR3 DNA sequence: TGCGCCAGCAGTCCTATAGGCGGAGGGGGCAATGAGCAGTTCTTC. The chain recombines TRBV4-1 with TRBJ2-1; possibly TRBD1 or TRBD2 for D (6 bases each). The CDR3 is 15 amino acids. The V and J ends lost 6 bases and 6 bases respectively, with 18 bases between them. The germline CDR1 and CDR2 sequences are MGHRA and YSYEKL.

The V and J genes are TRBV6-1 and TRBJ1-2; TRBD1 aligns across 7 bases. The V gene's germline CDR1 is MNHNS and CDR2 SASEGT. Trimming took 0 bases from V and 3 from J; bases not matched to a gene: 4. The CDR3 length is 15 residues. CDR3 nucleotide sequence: TGTGCCAGCAGTGAAGCACAGACAGGGTACTATGGCTACACCTTC. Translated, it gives CASSEAQTGYYGYTF.

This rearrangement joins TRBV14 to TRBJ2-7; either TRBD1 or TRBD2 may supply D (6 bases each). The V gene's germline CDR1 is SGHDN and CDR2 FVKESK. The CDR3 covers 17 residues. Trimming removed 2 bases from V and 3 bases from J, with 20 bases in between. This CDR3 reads CASSQRTGTPRVYEQYV. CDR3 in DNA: TGTGCCAGCAGCCAACGAACAGGGACTCCCAGGGTCTACGAGCAGTACGTC.

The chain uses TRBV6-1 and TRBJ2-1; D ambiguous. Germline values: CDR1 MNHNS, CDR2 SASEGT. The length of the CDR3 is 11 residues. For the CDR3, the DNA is TGTGCGAGCGAGATTTTCAATGAGCAGTTCTTC. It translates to CASEIFNEQFF.

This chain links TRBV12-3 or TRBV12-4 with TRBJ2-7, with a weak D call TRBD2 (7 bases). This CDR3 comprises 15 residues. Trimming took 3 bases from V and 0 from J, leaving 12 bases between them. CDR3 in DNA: TGTGCCAGCAGTTTTGGGGGGGCCCCCTCCTACGAGCAGTACTTC. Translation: CASSFGGAPSYEQYF.

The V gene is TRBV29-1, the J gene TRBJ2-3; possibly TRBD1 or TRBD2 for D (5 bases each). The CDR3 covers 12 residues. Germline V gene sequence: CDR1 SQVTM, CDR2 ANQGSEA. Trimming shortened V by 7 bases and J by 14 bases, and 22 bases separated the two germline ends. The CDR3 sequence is CSALTTQGGWYF. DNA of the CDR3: TGCAGCGCCCTTACCACCCAGGGCGGGTGGTATTTT.

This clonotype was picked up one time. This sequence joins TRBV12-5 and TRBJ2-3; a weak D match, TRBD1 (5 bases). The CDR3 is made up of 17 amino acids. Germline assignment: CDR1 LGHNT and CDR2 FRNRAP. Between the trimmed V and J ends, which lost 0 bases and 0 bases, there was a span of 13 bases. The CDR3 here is CASGLVGVSPSTDTQYF. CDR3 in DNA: TGTGCTAGTGGTTTGGTAGGGGTTAGCCCTAGCACAGATACGCAGTATTTT.

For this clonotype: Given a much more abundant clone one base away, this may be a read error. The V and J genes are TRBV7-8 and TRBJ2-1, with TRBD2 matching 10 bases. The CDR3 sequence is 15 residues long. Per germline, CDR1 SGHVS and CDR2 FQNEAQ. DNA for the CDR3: TGTGCCAACAGCTTAATCCTAGCGGGGGACAATGAGCAGTTCTTC. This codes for CANSLILAGDNEQFF. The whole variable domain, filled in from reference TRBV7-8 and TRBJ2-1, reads GAGVSQSPRYKVAKRGQDVALRCDPISGHVSLFWYQQALGQGPEFLTYFQNEAQLDKSGLPSDRFFAERPEGSVSTLKIQRTQQEDSAVYLCANSLILAGDNEQFFGPGTRLTVL.

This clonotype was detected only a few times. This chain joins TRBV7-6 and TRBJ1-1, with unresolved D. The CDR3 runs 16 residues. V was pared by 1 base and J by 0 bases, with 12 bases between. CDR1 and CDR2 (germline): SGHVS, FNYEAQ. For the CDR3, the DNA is TGTGCCAGCAGCTTAGAAGGGCCTATGATGAACACTGAAGCTTTCTTT. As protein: CASSLEGPMMNTEAFF. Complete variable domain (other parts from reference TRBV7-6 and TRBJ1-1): GAGVSQSPRYKVTKRGQDVALRCDPISGHVSLYWYRQALGQGPEFLTYFNYEAQQDKSGLPNDRFSAERPEGSISTLTIQRTEQRDSAMYRCASSLEGPMMNTEAFFGQGTRLTVV.

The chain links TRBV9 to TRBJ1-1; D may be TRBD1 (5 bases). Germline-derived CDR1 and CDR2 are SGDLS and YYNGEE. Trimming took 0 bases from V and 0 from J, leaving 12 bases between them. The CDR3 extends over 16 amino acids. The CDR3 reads CASSVGRGGMNTEAFF. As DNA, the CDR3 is TGTGCCAGCAGCGTAGGGCGGGGGGGGATGAACACTGAAGCTTTCTTT. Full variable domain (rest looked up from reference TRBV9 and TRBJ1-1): DSGVTQTPKHLITATGQRVTLRCSPRSGDLSVYWYQQSLDQGLQFLIQYYNGEERAKGNILERFSAQQFPDLHSELNLSSLELGDSALYFCASSVGRGGMNTEAFFGQGTRLTVV.

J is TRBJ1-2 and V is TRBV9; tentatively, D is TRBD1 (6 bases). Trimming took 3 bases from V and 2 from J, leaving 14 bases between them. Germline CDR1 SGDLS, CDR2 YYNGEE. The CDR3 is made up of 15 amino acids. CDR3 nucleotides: TGTGCCAGCAGCGCCTCGGACAGACCCAACTATGGCTACACCTTC. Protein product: CASSASDRPNYGYTF.